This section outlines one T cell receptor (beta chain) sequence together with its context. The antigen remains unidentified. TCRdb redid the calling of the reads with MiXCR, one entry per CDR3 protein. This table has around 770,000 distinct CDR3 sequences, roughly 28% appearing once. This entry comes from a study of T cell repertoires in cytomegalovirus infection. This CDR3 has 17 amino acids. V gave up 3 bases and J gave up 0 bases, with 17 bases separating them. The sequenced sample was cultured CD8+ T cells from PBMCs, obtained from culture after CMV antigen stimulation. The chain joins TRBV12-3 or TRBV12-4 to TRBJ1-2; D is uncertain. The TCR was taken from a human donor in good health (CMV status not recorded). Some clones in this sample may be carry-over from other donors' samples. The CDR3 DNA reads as TGTGCCAGCAGTTTTCGGGAGAAGATTCAAACTAACTATGGCTACACCTTC. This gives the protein CASSFREKIQTNYGYTF.